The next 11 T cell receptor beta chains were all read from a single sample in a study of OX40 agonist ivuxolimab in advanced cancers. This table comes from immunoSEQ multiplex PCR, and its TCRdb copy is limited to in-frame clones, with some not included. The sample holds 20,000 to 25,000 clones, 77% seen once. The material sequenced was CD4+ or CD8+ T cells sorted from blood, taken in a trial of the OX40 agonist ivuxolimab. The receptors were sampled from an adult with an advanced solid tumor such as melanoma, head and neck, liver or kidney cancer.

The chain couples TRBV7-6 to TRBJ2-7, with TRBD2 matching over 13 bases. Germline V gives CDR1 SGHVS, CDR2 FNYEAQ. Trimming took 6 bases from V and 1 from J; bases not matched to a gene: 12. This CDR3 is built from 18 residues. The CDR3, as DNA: TGTGCCAGCAGTTCGACGACTAGCGGGGGGCCAAGATCCTACGAGCAGTACTTC. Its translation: CASSSTTSGGPRSYEQYF.

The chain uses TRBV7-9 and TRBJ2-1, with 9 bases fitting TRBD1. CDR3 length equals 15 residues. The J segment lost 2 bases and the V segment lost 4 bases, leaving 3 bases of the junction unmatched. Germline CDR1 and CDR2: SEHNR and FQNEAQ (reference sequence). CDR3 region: CASSYGTGPYNEQFF. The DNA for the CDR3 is TGTGCCAGCAGCTATGGGACAGGGCCCTACAATGAGCAGTTCTTC.

CDR3 region: CASSPQGLDTIYF. The CDR3, as DNA: TGTGCCAGCAGCCCCCAGGGGCTGGACACCATATATTTT. V gene TRBV6-5 combines with J gene TRBJ1-3; D is perhaps TRBD1 (6 bases). The CDR3 has 13 amino acids. V was trimmed by 6 bases and J by 8 bases, leaving 14 bases between them. Germline V gene data show CDR1 as MNHEY and CDR2 as SVGAGI.

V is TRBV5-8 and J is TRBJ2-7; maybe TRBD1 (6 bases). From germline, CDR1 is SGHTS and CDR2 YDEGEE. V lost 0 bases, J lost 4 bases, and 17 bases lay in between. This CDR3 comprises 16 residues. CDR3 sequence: CASSLGRAGVFYEQYF. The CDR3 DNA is TGTGCCAGCAGCTTGGGCCGGGCAGGGGTTTTTTACGAGCAGTACTTC.

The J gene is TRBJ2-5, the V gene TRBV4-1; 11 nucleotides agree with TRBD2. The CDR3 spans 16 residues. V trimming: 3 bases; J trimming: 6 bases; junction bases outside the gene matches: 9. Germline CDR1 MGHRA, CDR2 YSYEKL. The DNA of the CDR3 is TGCGCCAGCAGCCAGTTAGCGGGGGGGCGTATGCAGACCCAGTACTTC. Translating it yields CASSQLAGGRMQTQYF.

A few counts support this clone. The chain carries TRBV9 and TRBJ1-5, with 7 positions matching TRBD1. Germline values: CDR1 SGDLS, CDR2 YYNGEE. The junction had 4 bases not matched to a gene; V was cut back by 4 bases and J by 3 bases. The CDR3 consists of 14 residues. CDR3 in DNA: TGTGCCAGCAGCTCCGGGACAGACAATCAGCCCCAGCATTTT. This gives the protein CASSSGTDNQPQHF.

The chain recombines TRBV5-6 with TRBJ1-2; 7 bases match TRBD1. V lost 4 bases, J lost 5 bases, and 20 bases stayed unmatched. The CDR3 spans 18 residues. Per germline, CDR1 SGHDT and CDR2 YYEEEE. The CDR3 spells CASSTYRGRAHNYYGYTF. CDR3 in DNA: TGTGCCAGCAGCACCTACAGGGGCCGGGCCCATAATTATTATGGCTACACCTTC. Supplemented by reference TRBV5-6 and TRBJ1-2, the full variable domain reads DAGVTQSPTHLIKTRGQQVTLRCSPKSGHDTVSWYQQALGQGPQFIFQYYEEEERQRGNFPDRFSGHQFPNYSSELNVNALLLGDSALYLCASSTYRGRAHNYYGYTFGSGTRLTVV.

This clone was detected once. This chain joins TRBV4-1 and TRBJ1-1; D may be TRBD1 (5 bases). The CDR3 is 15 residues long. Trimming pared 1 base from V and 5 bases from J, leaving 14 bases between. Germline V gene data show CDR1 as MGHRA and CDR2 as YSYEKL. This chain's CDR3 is CASSQVREGETEAFF. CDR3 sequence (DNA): TGCGCCAGCAGCCAAGTCAGGGAAGGAGAAACTGAAGCTTTCTTT.

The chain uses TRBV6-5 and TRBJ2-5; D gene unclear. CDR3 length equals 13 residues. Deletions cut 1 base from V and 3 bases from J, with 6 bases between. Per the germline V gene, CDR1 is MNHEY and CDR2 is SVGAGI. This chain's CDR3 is CASSYWQEETQYF. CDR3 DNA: TGTGCCAGCAGTTACTGGCAAGAAGAGACCCAGTACTTC.

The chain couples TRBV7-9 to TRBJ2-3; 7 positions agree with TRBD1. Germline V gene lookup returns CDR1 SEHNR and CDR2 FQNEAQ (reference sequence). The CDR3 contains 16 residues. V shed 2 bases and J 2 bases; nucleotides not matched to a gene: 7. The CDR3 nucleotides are TGTGCCAGCAGCTTACGCCGGGACAGACCCACAGATACGCAGTATTTT. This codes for CASSLRRDRPTDTQYF.

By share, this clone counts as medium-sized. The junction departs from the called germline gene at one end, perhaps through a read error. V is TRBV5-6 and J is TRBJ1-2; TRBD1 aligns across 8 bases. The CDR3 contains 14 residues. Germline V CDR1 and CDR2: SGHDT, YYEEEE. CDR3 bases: TGTGCCAGCAGCTTGCCAGGGGGCGGCTTCGGCGCCCAATTC. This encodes CASSLPGGGFGAQF.